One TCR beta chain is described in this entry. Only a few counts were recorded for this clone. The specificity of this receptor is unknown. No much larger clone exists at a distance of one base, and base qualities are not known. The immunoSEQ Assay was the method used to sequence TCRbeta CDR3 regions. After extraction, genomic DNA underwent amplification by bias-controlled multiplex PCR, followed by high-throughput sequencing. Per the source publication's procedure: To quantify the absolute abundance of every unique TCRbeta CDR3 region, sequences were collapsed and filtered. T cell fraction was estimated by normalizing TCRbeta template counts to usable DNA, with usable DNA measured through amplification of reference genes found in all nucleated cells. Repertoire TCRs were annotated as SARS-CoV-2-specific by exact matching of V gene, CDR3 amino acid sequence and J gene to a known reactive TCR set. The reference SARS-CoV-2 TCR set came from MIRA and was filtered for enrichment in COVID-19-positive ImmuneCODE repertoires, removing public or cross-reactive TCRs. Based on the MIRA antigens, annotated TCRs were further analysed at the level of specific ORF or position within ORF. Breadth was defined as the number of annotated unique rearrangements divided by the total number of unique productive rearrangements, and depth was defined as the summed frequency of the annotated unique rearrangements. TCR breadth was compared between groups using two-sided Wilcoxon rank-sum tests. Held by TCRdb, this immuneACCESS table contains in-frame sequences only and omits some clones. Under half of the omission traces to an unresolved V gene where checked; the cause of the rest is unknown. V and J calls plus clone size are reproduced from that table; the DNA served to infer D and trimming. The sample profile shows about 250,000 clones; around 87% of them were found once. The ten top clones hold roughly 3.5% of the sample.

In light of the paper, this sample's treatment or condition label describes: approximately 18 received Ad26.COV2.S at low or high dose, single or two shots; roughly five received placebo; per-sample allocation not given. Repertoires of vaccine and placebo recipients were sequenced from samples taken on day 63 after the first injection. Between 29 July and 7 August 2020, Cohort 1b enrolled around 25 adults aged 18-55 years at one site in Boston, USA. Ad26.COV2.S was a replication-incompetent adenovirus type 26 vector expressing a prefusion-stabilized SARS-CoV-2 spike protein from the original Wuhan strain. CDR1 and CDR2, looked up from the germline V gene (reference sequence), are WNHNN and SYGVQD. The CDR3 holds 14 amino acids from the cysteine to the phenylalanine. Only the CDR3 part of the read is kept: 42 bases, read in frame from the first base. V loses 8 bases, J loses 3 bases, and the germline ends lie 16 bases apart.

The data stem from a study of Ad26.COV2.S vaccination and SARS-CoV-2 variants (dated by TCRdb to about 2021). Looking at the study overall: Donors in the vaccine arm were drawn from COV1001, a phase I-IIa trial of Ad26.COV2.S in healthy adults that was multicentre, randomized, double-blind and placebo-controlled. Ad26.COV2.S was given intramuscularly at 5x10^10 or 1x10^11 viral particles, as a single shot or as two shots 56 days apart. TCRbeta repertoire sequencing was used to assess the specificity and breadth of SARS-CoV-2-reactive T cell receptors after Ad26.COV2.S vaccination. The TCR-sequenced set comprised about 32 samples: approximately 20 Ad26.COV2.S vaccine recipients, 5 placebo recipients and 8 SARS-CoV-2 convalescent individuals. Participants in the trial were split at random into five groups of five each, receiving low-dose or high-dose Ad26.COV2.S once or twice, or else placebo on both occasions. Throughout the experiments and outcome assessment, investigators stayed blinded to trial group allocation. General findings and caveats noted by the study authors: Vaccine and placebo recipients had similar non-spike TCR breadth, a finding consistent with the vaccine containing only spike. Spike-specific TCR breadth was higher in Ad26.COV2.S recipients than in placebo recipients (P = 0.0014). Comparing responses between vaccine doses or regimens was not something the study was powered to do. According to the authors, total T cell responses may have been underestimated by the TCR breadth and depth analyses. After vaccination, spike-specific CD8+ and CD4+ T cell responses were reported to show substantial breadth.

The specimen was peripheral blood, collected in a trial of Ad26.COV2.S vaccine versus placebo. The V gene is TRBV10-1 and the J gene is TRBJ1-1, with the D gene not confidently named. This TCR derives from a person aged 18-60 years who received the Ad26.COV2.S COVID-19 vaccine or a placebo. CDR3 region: CASVGDVADTEAFF. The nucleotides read TGCGCCAGCGTCGGGGATGTGGCGGACACTGAAGCTTTCTTT.